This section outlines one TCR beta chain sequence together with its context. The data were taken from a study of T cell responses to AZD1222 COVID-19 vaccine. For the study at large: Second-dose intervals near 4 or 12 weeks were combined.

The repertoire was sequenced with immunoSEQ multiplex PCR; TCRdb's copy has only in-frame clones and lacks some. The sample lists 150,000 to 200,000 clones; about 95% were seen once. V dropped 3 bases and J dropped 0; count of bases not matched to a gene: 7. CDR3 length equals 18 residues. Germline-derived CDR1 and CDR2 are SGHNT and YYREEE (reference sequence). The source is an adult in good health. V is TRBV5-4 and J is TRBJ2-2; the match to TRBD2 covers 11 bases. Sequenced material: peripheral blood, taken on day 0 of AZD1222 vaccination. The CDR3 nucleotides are TGTGCCAGCAGCTCCGGGACTAGCGGCCTTTCGAACACCGGGGAGCTGTTTTTT. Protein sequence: CASSSGTSGLSNTGELFF. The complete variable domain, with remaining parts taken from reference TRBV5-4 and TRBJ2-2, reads ETGVTQSPTHLIKTRGQQVTLRCSSQSGHNTVSWYQQALGQGPQFIFQYYREEENGRGNFPPRFSGLQFPNYSSELNVNALELDDSALYLCASSSGTSGLSNTGELFFGEGSRLTVL.